This TCR beta chain appears in the sequencing data of a study of blood T cell repertoires in COVID-19. In the study overall: Sites across the United States, Italy and Spain contributed samples from acute and convalescent COVID-19. The cDNA or gDNA used as material had been derived from T cells, B-cell-depleted T cells, or PBMCs.

The CDR3 has 13 residues. CDR1 is SGHTA and CDR2 is FQGTGA in the germline V gene. V gave up 8 bases and J gave up 5 bases, with 13 bases separating them. The data were produced by immunoSEQ multiplex PCR, yet TCRdb's version contains in-frame clones alone and is incomplete. The sample carries 250,000 to 300,000 clones, 75% to 90% recorded once. This TCR was recovered from a woman between 70 and 85 years old with COVID-19, enrolled during active disease. The J gene is TRBJ2-1, the V gene TRBV7-3; TRBD1 might be the D (5 bases). Sequencing was performed on peripheral blood. The CDR3 loop reads CASGKGRNNEQFF. The CDR3 bases are TGTGCCAGCGGAAAGGGGCGAAACAATGAGCAGTTCTTC. The full variable domain, its missing parts supplied by reference TRBV7-3 and TRBJ2-1, is GAGVSQTPSNKVTEKGKYVELRCDPISGHTALYWYRQSLGQGPEFLIYFQGTGAADDSGLPNDRFFAVRPEGSVSTLKIQRTERGDSAVYLCASGKGRNNEQFFGPGTRLTVL.